This T cell receptor (beta chain) was captured by sequencing in a study of metastatic and nonmetastatic thyroid tumors. About the research overall: Malignant thyroid and benign thyroid patients provided blood and tumor or nodule tissue whose repertoires were compared. Study-wide points: It was reported that TCR beta diversity was significantly higher in malignant thyroid tumors than benign nodules, in blood and tumor.

Points on this clone: Its antigen is undetermined.

V lost 8 bases and J 2 bases, leaving 15 bases between the germline ends. This CDR3 is built from 15 residues. CDR1 and CDR2 from the germline V gene are MGHRA and YSYEKL. Original processing notes: It was from CDR3 differences across clinicopathological groups that a distant-metastasis classifier for papillary thyroid cancer was built. TCRdb re-called clones via MiXCR from the PCR reads. These V and J calls are TCRdb output, not the study's own analysis. The sample lists about 40,000 clones, 11% seen once, with around a quarter in the top ten. None of the patients had undergone any treatment ahead of thyroid surgery.

This clonotype was obtained from a female donor with papillary thyroid cancer or a benign thyroid nodule (not recorded which). Some clones in this sample may be carry-over from other donors' samples. This chain links TRBV4-1 with TRBJ1-4; D remains unclear. The sample was blood. In nucleotides, the CDR3 is TGCGCCAGCTGGGCCCGAGATTGGACTAATGAAAAACTGTTTTTT. It specifies CASWARDWTNEKLFF.